This T cell receptor (beta chain) was obtained from a study of metastatic and nonmetastatic thyroid tumors (dated by TCRdb to between 2020 and 2021). Describing the broader study: The researchers compared repertoires between peripheral blood samples and tumor or nodule tissue samples from patients with malignant or benign thyroid disease.

Overall results and qualifications from the work: TCR beta diversity was reported as significantly higher in malignant tumors than in benign nodules, in both blood and tumor samples.

Points on this clone: It lacks a known antigen. The sample holds no much larger clone one base away, and base qualities are not on file.

No treatment had been received by any patient before thyroid surgery. Using T-cell receptor beta sequencing, the study looked back at clinical samples from patients collected from about 2011 to 2018. The CDR3 spans 11 residues, from the cysteine through the phenylalanine. Only the CDR3 DNA stays, 33 bases, in frame from base 1. CDR1 and CDR2 (DFQATT, SNEGSKA) derive from the germline V gene (reference sequence). Deletion took 6 bases off V and 7 bases off J, with a span of 13 bases between the germline ends. Library method: PCR. This sample was sequenced with an Illumina HiSeq 4000. The TCR beta-chain CDR3 region of each patient was profiled by high-throughput sequencing. Per the source publication's procedure: Drawing on CDR3 differences between clinicopathological groups, the researchers built a classifier meant to tell apart patients with distant-metastatic papillary thyroid cancer. The Shannon index was used to assess repertoire diversity, and the Morisita-Horn index was used to assess tumor-blood repertoire similarity. TCRdb handled the public reads itself, with Q25 trimming in fastp and clone calling in MiXCR, and kept productive beta chains. These V and J calls are TCRdb output, not the study's own analysis. Counted in this sample were over 7,500 clones; 9.5% to 13% of them appeared once. Of the sample, approximately 7.5% falls within the top ten clones.

This TCR was sampled from a female donor with papillary thyroid cancer or a benign thyroid nodule (not recorded which). Some clones in this sample may be carry-over from other donors' samples. Sequencing was carried out using tumor tissue. The chain is made from TRBV20-1 and TRBJ2-7; the D segment could be TRBD2, given 6 matching bases. The DNA sequence reads TGCAGTGCGGAGGGAAGGCGGGAGCAGTACTTC. Its protein reads: CSAEGRREQYF.